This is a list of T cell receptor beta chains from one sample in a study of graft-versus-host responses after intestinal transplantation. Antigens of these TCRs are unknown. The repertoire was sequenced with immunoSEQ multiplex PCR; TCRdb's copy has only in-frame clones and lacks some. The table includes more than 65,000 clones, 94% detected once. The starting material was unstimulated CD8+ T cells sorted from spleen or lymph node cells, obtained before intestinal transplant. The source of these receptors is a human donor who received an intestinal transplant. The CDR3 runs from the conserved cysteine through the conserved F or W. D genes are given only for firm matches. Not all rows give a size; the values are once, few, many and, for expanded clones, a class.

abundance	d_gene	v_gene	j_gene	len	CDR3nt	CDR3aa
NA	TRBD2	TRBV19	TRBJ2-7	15	TGTGCCAGTAGTATAAGTCCTAGCGGGAGCTACGAGCAGTACTTC	CASSISPSGSYEQYF
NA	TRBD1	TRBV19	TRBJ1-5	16	TGTGCCAGTAGTGCCTGGACAGGGGGCGCGGGTTACCCCCAGCATTTT	CASSAWTGGAGYPQHF
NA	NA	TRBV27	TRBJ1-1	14	TGTGCCAGCAGTTCGACGCAGGGAAACACTGAAGCTTTCTTT	CASSSTQGNTEAFF
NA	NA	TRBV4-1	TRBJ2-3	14	TGTGCCAGCAGCCAGGCCGACTCAACAGATACGCAGTATTTT	CASSQADSTDTQYF
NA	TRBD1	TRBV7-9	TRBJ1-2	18	TGTGCCAGCAGCTTCGGATGGAACCAGGGACAGGGAGGCTATGGCTACACCTTC	CASSFGWNQGQGGYGYTF
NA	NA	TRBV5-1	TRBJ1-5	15	TGCGCCAGCAGCTTGGGGGGGTATGGCAATCAGCCCCAGCATTTT	CASSLGGYGNQPQHF
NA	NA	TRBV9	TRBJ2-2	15	TGTGCCAGCAGCGTAGTAGAGGCGGACACCGGGGAGCTGTTTTTT	CASSVVEADTGELFF
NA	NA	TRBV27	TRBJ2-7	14	TGTGCCAGCAGTTTACGAGGGAGACCCTACGAGCAGTACTTC	CASSLRGRPYEQYF
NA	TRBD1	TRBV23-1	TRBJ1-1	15	TGCGCCAGCCCGGGACAGGGAGTTATAAACACTGAAGCTTTCTTT	CASPGQGVINTEAFF
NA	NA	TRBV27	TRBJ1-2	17	TGTGCCAGCAGTTTATCGGCAGGCCGCAAAAGGAACTATGGCTACACCTTC	CASSLSAGRKRNYGYTF
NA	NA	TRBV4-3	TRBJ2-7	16	TGCGCCAGCAGCCAAGTCCTCCGGGACAACTCCTACGAGCAGTACTTC	CASSQVLRDNSYEQYF
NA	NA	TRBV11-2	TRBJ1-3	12	TGTGCCAGCAGCTTAGACCGAAACACCATATATTTT	CASSLDRNTIYF
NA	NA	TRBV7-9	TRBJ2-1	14	TGTGCCAGCAGCTTTGTGGCGGCCTACAATGAGCAGTTCTTC	CASSFVAAYNEQFF
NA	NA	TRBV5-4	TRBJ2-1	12	TGTGCCAGCAGCGCTGACTACAATGAGCAGTTCTTC	CASSADYNEQFF
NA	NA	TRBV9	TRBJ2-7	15	TGTGCCAGCAGCCCGAGCACGGGGAACTACTACGAGCAGTACTTC	CASSPSTGNYYEQYF
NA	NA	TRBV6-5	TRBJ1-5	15	TGTGCCAGCAGAAACGGGCGTCTCGGCAATCAGCCCCAGCATTTT	CASRNGRLGNQPQHF
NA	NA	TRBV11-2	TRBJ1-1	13	TGTGCCAGCAGCTTAGTAACAGGGACCGAAGCTTTCTTT	CASSLVTGTEAFF
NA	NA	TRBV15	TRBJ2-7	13	TGTGCCACCAGCAAGTGGGTTCGTGACGAGCAGTACTTC	CATSKWVRDEQYF
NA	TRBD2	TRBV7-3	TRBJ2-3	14	TGTGCCAACAGCCGGACTAGTGGTGTAGATACGCAGTATTTT	CANSRTSGVDTQYF
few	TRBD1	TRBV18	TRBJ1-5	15	TGTGCCACGGCGGGGACAGGGGGGGTCAATCAGCCCCAGCATTTT	CATAGTGGVNQPQHF
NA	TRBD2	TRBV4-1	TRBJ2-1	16	TGCGCCAGCAGCGGACGACTAGCGGGATACTACAATGAGCAGTTCTTC	CASSGRLAGYYNEQFF
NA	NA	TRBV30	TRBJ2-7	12	TGTGCCTGGATGGCAGGTGACTACGAGCAGTACTTC	CAWMAGDYEQYF
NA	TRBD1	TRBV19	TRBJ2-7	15	TGTGCCAGTAGTATAACTGTTAACCAGGGGGACGAGCAGTACTTC	CASSITVNQGDEQYF
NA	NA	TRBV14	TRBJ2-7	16	TGTGCCAGCAGTCACCTCCCTGACAGGACGCCCTACGAGCAGTACTTC	CASSHLPDRTPYEQYF
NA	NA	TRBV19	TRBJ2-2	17	TGTGCCAGTAGTATAATCAGGGCCGACGGGGAGTCCGGGGAGCTGTTTTTT	CASSIIRADGESGELFF
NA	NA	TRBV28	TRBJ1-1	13	TGTGCCAGCAGTTTTGTCTTGGACACTGAAGCTTTCTTT	CASSFVLDTEAFF
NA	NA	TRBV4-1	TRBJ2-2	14	TGCGCCAGCAGCCAACCCGCCGTCCCCGGGGAGCTGTTTTTT	CASSQPAVPGELFF
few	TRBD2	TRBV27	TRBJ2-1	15	TGTGCCAGCAGTTGGATAGCGGGAGGGGGCAATGAGCAGTTCTTC	CASSWIAGGGNEQFF
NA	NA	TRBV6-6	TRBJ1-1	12	TGTGCCAGCAGTTACTCGAAATCTGGCGCTTTCTTT	CASSYSKSGAFF
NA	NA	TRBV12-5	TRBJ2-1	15	TGTGCTAGTGGTTTCGGGCAGGGTAAGGAGAATGAGCAGTTCTTC	CASGFGQGKENEQFF
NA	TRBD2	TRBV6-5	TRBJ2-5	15	TGTGCCAGCAGTCCCCCGGGGGGGTACCAAGAGACCCAGTACTTC	CASSPPGGYQETQYF
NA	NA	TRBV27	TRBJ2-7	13	TGTGCCAGCAGTTTATCGGGCCCCTACGAGCAGTACTTC	CASSLSGPYEQYF
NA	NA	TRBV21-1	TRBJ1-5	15	TGTGCCAGCAGCAAACAGGGGGTGGTGAGTCAGCCCCAGCATTTT	CASSKQGVVSQPQHF
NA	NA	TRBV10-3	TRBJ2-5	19	TGTGCCATCAGTGTGAGAGATTGGCTTCCGGACAGCATTCAAGAGACCCAGTACTTC	CAISVRDWLPDSIQETQYF
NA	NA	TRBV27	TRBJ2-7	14	TGTGCCAACAGTTTGGGGGCAGCGTCCTACGAGCAGTACTTC	CANSLGAASYEQYF
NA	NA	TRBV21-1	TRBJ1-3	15	TGTGCCAGCAGCAAAGTCGGGACAGGGGGAAACACCATATATTTT	CASSKVGTGGNTIYF
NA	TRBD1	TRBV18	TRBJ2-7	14	TGTGCCAGCTCACCAGCCGACAGGGTAGGGGAGCAGTACTTC	CASSPADRVGEQYF
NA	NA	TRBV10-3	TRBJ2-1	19	TGTGCCATCGGTTCAGGGGGACTAGTTAGGCGGGAGCCCTACAATGAGCAGTTCTTC	CAIGSGGLVRREPYNEQFF
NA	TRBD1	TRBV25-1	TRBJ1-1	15	TGTGCCAGCAGTGAATTAGCAGGGGGCGACACTGAAGCTTTCTTT	CASSELAGGDTEAFF
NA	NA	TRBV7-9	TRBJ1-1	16	TGTGCCAGCAGCACTCCCGTCCGTGGCCTGAACACTGAAGCTTTCTTT	CASSTPVRGLNTEAFF
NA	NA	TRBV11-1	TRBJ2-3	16	TGTGCCAGCAGCCCGGAGGCGGGACAGAACACAGATACGCAGTATTTT	CASSPEAGQNTDTQYF
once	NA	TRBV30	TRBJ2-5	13	TGTGCCTGGAGTGTAGGGGCGGGGGAGACCCAGTACTTC	CAWSVGAGETQYF
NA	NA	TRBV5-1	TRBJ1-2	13	TGCGCCAGCAGCTTTTTGGGGGCAGATGGCTACACCTTC	CASSFLGADGYTF
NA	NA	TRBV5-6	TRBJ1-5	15	TGTGCCAGCAGCTTAGCCTTGAGGAGCAATCAGCCCCAGCATTTT	CASSLALRSNQPQHF
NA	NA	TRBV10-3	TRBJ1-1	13	TGTGCCATCAAACTTGGTGGATACACTGAAGCTTTCTTT	CAIKLGGYTEAFF
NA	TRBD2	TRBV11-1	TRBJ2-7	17	TGTGCCAGCAGCTTAGGGACTAGCGGGAGCACTACCTACGAGCAGTACTTC	CASSLGTSGSTTYEQYF
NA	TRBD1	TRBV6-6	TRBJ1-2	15	TGTGCCAGCAGCATGACAGGGGAGACTAACTATGGCTACACCTTC	CASSMTGETNYGYTF
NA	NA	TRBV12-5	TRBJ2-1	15	TGTGCTAGTGGTTTTGATGCTAGCTCCTACAATGAGCAGTTCTTC	CASGFDASSYNEQFF
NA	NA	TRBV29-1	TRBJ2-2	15	TGCAGCGTTGAAATGGGGGTCGAGCTTACCGGGGAGCTGTTTTTT	CSVEMGVELTGELFF
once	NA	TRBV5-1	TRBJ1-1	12	TGCGCCAGCAGCTTGTCGGGCACTGAAGCTTTCTTT	CASSLSGTEAFF
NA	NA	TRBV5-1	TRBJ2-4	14	TGCGCCAGCAGATCCGGACTAGCCAAAAACATTCAGTACTTC	CASRSGLAKNIQYF
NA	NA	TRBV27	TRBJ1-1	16	TGTGCCAGCCTAGGGCACTTGACAGGTGGGAACACTGAAGCTTTCTTT	CASLGHLTGGNTEAFF